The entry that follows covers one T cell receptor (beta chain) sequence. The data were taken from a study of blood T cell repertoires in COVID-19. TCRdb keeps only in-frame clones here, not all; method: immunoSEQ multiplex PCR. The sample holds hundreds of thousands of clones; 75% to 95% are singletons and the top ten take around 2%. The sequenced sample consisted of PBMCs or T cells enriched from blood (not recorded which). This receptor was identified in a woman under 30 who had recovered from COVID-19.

The CDR3 protein is CASIGPGDDEKLFF. The CDR3 nucleotides are TGTGCCAGTATAGGCCCAGGGGATGATGAAAAACTGTTTTTT. The chain has TRBV19 and TRBJ1-4, with D possibly being TRBD1 (6 bases). V was trimmed by 7 bases and J by 6 bases, leaving 15 bases between them. This CDR3 spans 14 amino acids. The V gene's germline CDR1 is LNHDA and CDR2 SQIVND (reference sequence).